Listed below are T cell receptor beta chains from one sample, sequenced in a study of beta chain features in type 1 diabetes. The data were produced by immunoSEQ multiplex PCR, yet TCRdb's version contains in-frame clones alone and is incomplete. The profile covers some 360,000 clones, with roughly 21% appearing a single time and 0.035% to 0.05% taken by the ten largest. Sequenced: naive CD4+ T cells from blood. The receptors were gathered from a woman in her late teens or twenties in good health. Both conserved end residues are part of each CDR3. D genes are given only for firm matches. Only some rows state a clone size, as once, few, many or a class for expanded clones.

clone_size	j_call	v_call	d_call	cdr3_aa	cdr3_nt
-	TRBJ2-5	TRBV9	TRBD2	CASSVAGGNIQETQYF	TGTGCCAGCAGCGTAGCGGGGGGGAACATCCAAGAGACCCAGTACTTC
-	TRBJ1-2	TRBV4-3	-	CASSQEINRENYGYTF	TGCGCCAGCAGCCAAGAAATCAACAGGGAGAACTATGGCTACACCTTC
-	TRBJ1-6	TRBV5-4	TRBD1	CASSLDRGNSPLHF	TGTGCCAGCAGCTTGGACAGGGGGAATTCACCCCTCCACTTT
-	TRBJ2-3	TRBV4-3	-	CASSQEYSLSTTDTQYF	TGCGCCAGCAGCCAAGAATACAGCCTGTCGACCACAGATACGCAGTATTTT
-	TRBJ2-5	TRBV7-9	-	CASSLQETQYF	TGTGCCAGCAGCCTACAAGAGACCCAGTACTTC
-	TRBJ2-3	TRBV7-2	-	CASSLAAVAGTDTQYF	TGTGCCAGCAGCTTAGCGGCAGTAGCTGGCACAGATACGCAGTATTTT
-	TRBJ2-1	TRBV5-6	TRBD2	CASRFTSGAYNEQFF	TGTGCCAGCAGGTTTACTAGCGGAGCCTACAATGAGCAGTTCTTC
-	TRBJ2-1	TRBV7-8	TRBD1	CASSLVSRRTGANEQFF	TGTGCCAGCAGCTTAGTTTCGCGCAGGACAGGGGCCAATGAGCAGTTCTTC
few	TRBJ2-7	TRBV29-1	-	CSVETRSYEQYF	TGCAGCGTTGAGACAAGATCCTACGAGCAGTACTTC
few	TRBJ2-3	TRBV23-1	-	CASKGEPTDTQYF	TGCGCCAGTAAGGGGGAGCCCACAGATACGCAGTATTTT
-	TRBJ2-1	TRBV30	TRBD2	CAWSVDSGAYNEQFF	TGTGCCTGGAGTGTAGATAGCGGGGCTTACAATGAGCAGTTCTTC
-	TRBJ2-3	TRBV9	TRBD2	CASSVGLAGADTQYF	TGTGCCAGCAGCGTGGGACTAGCGGGAGCGGATACGCAGTATTTT
few	TRBJ2-6	TRBV28	-	CASSFDYISGANVLTF	TGTGCCAGCAGCTTCGACTATATCTCCGGGGCCAACGTCCTGACTTTC
-	TRBJ2-1	TRBV5-4	-	CASSLGQFVGNEQFF	TGTGCCAGCAGCTTGGGACAGTTCGTGGGCAATGAGCAGTTCTTC
few	TRBJ2-5	TRBV7-2	TRBD1	CASSRTGGRETQYF	TGTGCCAGCAGTCGGACAGGGGGCAGAGAGACCCAGTACTTC
few	TRBJ1-1	TRBV11-3	-	CASSPAETAEAFF	TGTGCCAGCAGCCCCGCGGAGACAGCTGAAGCTTTCTTT
-	TRBJ2-7	TRBV5-1	-	CASSLGLHAEYEQYF	TGCGCCAGCAGCTTGGGACTTCACGCCGAATACGAGCAGTACTTC
-	TRBJ2-1	TRBV11-3	TRBD1	CASSLVQGVGEQFF	TGTGCCAGCAGCTTAGTACAGGGGGTAGGGGAGCAGTTCTTC
few	TRBJ2-7	TRBV5-4	-	CASSWTGDEQYF	TGTGCCAGCAGCTGGACGGGGGACGAGCAGTACTTC
-	TRBJ2-1	TRBV10-3	TRBD2	CAIRGGTSVYNEQFF	TGTGCCATCAGAGGGGGGACTAGTGTCTACAATGAGCAGTTCTTC
-	TRBJ2-3	TRBV7-2	-	CASRGSSRTDTQYF	TGTGCCAGCAGGGGGAGCTCGCGCACAGATACGCAGTATTTT
-	TRBJ2-3	TRBV7-2	TRBD2	CASSLVAGARTDTQYF	TGTGCCAGCAGCTTAGTAGCGGGGGCCCGCACAGATACGCAGTATTTT
-	TRBJ2-3	TRBV7-2	TRBD1	CASSLVGQGGTDTQYF	TGTGCCAGCAGCTTAGTAGGACAGGGGGGCACAGATACGCAGTATTTT
-	TRBJ1-6	TRBV11-1	-	CASSLAEGDSPLHF	TGTGCCAGCAGCTTAGCCGAGGGGGATTCACCCCTCCACTTT